Each of the 8 T cell receptor beta chains below was sequenced from the same sample in a study of T-cell memory formation after mild COVID-19 (dated by TCRdb to the early 2020s). Libraries were built with 5' RACE. The run used an Illumina NovaSeq 6000. TCRdb trimmed public reads at Q25 via fastp, called clones via MiXCR and kept in-frame beta chains. Every CDR3 protein is listed once, alongside the most common genes and DNA of its rows. The sample table records about 470,000 distinct CDR3 sequences; roughly 25% of these occur just once. The ten largest make up 12% of the sample. The source material was PBMCs or a T cell subset sorted from them (not recorded which). The receptors originated from an adult woman who had mild COVID-19 (a few samples of this study predate the infection). The sample titles of this study are shuffled in the database, so cell type and time point are left out; the donor was told from shared clones.

The chain uses TRBV18 and TRBJ1-5; TRBD1 matches at 8 bases. The germline gives CDR1 KGHSH, CDR2 LQKENI. The CDR3 consists of 15 residues. Trimming removed 4 bases from V and 6 bases from J; junction bases left unmatched: 8. The CDR3 sequence: CASSLIQGEGQPQHF. The DNA for the CDR3 is TGTGCCAGCTCACTAATACAGGGGGAAGGTCAGCCCCAGCATTTT.

This clonotype was observed a handful of times. This chain uses TRBV7-9 with TRBJ1-2; D uncertain. V shed 0 bases and J shed 6 bases, with 5 bases lying between them. Germline V CDR1 and CDR2: SEHNR, FQNEAQ (reference sequence). This CDR3 contains 12 residues. In nucleotides, the CDR3 is TGTGCCAGCAGCTTAGCTTCCGATGGCTACACCTTC. Its translation: CASSLASDGYTF.

This chain links TRBV6-2 or TRBV6-3 with TRBJ1-5, with D unresolved. The CDR3 runs 15 residues. Germline V gene lookup returns CDR1 MNHEY and CDR2 SVGEGT. Trimming removed 3 bases at V and 0 bases at J, with 9 bases between. CDR3 in DNA: TGTGCCAGCAGTTATCGTGGGGATAGCAATCAGCCCCAGCATTTT. Protein sequence: CASSYRGDSNQPQHF.

The rearrangement links TRBV15 to TRBJ1-5; TRBD1 agrees at 9 bases. V was pared by 1 base and J by 4 bases, with 2 bases of the junction left unmatched. The germline gives CDR1 LNHNV, CDR2 YYDKDF (reference sequence). CDR3 length equals 15 residues. In DNA form, the CDR3 reads TGTGCCACCAGCAGAGGACAGGGGGATAATCAGCCCCAGCATTTT. Its translation: CATSRGQGDNQPQHF. The full variable domain, with the rest looked up from reference TRBV15 and TRBJ1-5, is DAMVIQNPRYQVTQFGKPVTLSCSQTLNHNVMYWYQQKSSQAPKLLFHYYDKDFNNEADTPDNFQSRRPNTSFCFLDIRSPGLGDTAMYLCATSRGQGDNQPQHFGDGTRLSIL.

This clonotype was seen more than once but under ten times. This sequence joins TRBV24-1 and TRBJ2-5; TRBD1 is a possible D gene (6 bases). CDR1 is KGHDR, CDR2 SFDVKD, per germline. Trimming left V 9 bases short and J 1 base short, with 11 bases between. This CDR3 comprises 13 residues. CDR3 DNA sequence: TGTGCCACCGGAGACAGGACCCAAGAGACCCAGTACTTC. Translated: CATGDRTQETQYF.

V gene TRBV7-3 combines with J gene TRBJ2-4; 7 bases fit TRBD1. CDR1 SGHTA and CDR2 FQGTGA come from the germline V gene. The CDR3 has 14 amino acids. V was clipped by 6 bases and J by 6 bases; unmatched bases: 8. The CDR3 DNA sequence: TGTGCCAGCAGAAAAATCGGGACAGTAAACATTCAGTACTTC. Protein product: CASRKIGTVNIQYF.

The rearrangement links TRBV20-1 to TRBJ2-1; 9 bases are shared with TRBD2. In germline, CDR1 is DFQATT, CDR2 SNEGSKA (reference sequence). The CDR3 consists of 19 residues. The V segment lost 5 bases and the J segment 0 bases; nucleotides outside the gene matches: 17. DNA of the CDR3: TGCAGTGCTGTCCCCAGCGGGGGGATCCTTGTTAGCTCCTACAATGAGCAGTTCTTC. Protein: CSAVPSGGILVSSYNEQFF.

The chain couples TRBV11-3 to TRBJ1-1, with D perhaps matching TRBD1 (5 bases). Looked up from germline, CDR1 is SGHNT and CDR2 is YENEEA. V lost 4 bases to trimming and J lost 0 bases, with 12 bases between them. This CDR3 is 15 amino acids long. CDR3 sequence reads: CASSSREGLNTEAFF. The CDR3 DNA is TGTGCCAGCAGCTCCCGGGAGGGGCTGAACACTGAAGCTTTCTTT.